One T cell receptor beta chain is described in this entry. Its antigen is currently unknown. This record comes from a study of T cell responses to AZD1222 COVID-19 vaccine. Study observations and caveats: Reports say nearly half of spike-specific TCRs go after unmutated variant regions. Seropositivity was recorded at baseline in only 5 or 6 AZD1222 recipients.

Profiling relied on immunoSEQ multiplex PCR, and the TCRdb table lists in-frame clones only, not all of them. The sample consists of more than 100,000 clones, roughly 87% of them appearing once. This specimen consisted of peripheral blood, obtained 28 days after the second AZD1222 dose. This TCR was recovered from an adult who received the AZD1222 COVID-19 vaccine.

The CDR3 DNA reads as TGTGCCAGCAGCCTAAACATCGGGTCCACAGATACGCAGTATTTT. Its translation: CASSLNIGSTDTQYF. The chain joins TRBV4-2 to TRBJ2-3; D not certain. The CDR3 sequence is 15 residues long. With 4 bases removed from V and 2 bases from J, the gap between germline ends came to 13 bases. Per germline, CDR1 LGHNA and CDR2 YNFKEQ.